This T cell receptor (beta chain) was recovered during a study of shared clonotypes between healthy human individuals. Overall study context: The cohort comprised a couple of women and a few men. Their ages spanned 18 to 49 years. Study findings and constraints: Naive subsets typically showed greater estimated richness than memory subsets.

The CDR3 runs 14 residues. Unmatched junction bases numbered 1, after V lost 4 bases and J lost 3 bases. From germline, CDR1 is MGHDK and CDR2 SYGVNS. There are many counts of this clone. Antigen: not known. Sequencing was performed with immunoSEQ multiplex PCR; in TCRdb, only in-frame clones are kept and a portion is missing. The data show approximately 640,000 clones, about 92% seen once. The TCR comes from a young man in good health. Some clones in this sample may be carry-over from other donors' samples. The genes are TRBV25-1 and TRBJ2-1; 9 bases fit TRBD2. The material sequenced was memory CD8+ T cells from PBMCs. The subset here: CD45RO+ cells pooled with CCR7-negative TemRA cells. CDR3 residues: CASSASGDYNEQFF. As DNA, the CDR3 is TGTGCCAGCAGTGCTAGCGGGGACTACAATGAGCAGTTCTTC.